The 24 T cell receptor beta chains reported below all come from one sample, sequenced in a study of cytomegalovirus exposure and HLA in healthy donors. The PCR contained 60 Vbeta and 13 Jbeta primers. Produced via immunoSEQ multiplex PCR; TCRdb's table is partial and in-frame only. The sample holds approximately 91,000 clones, 60% to 65% seen once. Sequencing was done on a sample of PBMCs. All receptors come from a human donor in good health.

This clone appeared a few times. The chain employs TRBV19 and TRBJ1-1, with D tentatively TRBD1 (5 bases). The CDR3 is 17 residues long. Trimming cost V 3 bases and J 5 bases, with 22 bases left between them. From germline, CDR1 is LNHDA and CDR2 SQIVND (reference sequence). The CDR3 loop reads CASSINGVRVRRTEAFF. CDR3 nucleotides: TGTGCCAGTAGTATTAATGGCGTCAGGGTAAGAAGAACTGAAGCTTTCTTT.

The V call is TRBV19, the J call TRBJ1-4, with D unresolved. CDR3 length: 14 residues. V was pared by 3 bases and J by 0 bases, with 5 bases between. Per germline, CDR1 LNHDA and CDR2 SQIVND (reference sequence). The CDR3 protein is CASSISATNEKLFF. As DNA, the CDR3 is TGTGCCAGTAGTATTAGCGCAACTAATGAAAAACTGTTTTTT. The full variable domain, with the rest looked up from reference TRBV19 and TRBJ1-4, is DGGITQSPKYLFRKEGQNVTLSCEQNLNHDAMYWYRQDPGQGLRLIYYSQIVNDFQKGDIAEGYSVSREKKESFPLTVTSAQKNPTAFYLCASSISATNEKLFFGSGTQLSVL.

The chain links TRBV20-1 to TRBJ2-7, with D unresolved. CDR1 DFQATT and CDR2 SNEGSKA come from the germline V gene (reference sequence). Trimming removed 3 bases from V and 3 bases from J, with 6 bases in between. The length of the CDR3 is 11 residues. The DNA of the CDR3 is TGCAGTGCTAGGGAGAGCTACGAGCAGTACTTC. Amino acid sequence: CSARESYEQYF.

The table lists this clone with a few counts. The J gene is TRBJ2-1, the V gene TRBV10-3, with 12 bases lining up with TRBD1. The CDR3 length is 14 residues. Germline trimming cut 5 bases from V and 13 bases from J; bases unmatched to any gene: 9. Looked up from germline, CDR1 is ENHRY and CDR2 is SYGVKD. This chain's CDR3 is CAISPGTGGLPQFF. The DNA for the CDR3 is TGTGCCATCAGTCCCGGGACAGGGGGCCTGCCCCAGTTCTTC.

This chain links TRBV5-1 with TRBJ1-1; weak D call: TRBD1 (5 bases). V was pared by 4 bases and J by 2 bases, with 15 bases between. CDR1 is SGHRS and CDR2 is YFSETQ in the germline V gene. CDR3 size: 15 residues. The CDR3 loop is CASSPAQGANTEAFF. The CDR3 region has the DNA TGCGCCAGCAGCCCGGCCCAAGGGGCTAACACTGAAGCTTTCTTT.

This clone was seen a single time. One end of the junction fails to match germline, which may point to a read error. V is TRBV18 and J is TRBJ2-6; 8 bases line up with TRBD2. The CDR3 length is 13 residues. Germline V gene sequence: CDR1 KGHSH, CDR2 LQKENI. Here the CDR3 DNA reads TGTGCCACCGGTCGGGAGGGGGTCAACGTCCTGACTTTC. Translation gives CATGREGVNVLTF.

This clone was seen only once. V gene TRBV5-1 combines with J gene TRBJ2-5; 12 nucleotides agree with TRBD2. Germline assignment: CDR1 SGHRS and CDR2 YFSETQ. V trimming: 1 base; J trimming: 6 bases; junction bases outside the gene matches: 4. This CDR3 spans 15 amino acids. This CDR3 reads CASSLSTSGGQTQYF. The CDR3 DNA is TGCGCCAGCAGCTTGAGTACTAGCGGGGGGCAGACCCAGTACTTC.

The rearrangement joins TRBV5-1 to TRBJ2-2, with 12 bases identical to TRBD1. This CDR3 region has 14 residues. Germline V CDR1 and CDR2: SGHRS, YFSETQ. V was pared by 7 bases and J by 6 bases, with 4 bases of the junction left unmatched. The chain's CDR3 is CASLGQGAPGELFF. As DNA, the CDR3 is TGCGCCAGCTTGGGACAGGGGGCCCCCGGGGAGCTGTTTTTT.

The rearrangement uses TRBV18 and TRBJ1-1; the D is unclear. V gave up 3 bases and J gave up 3 bases, with 14 bases separating them. The CDR3 sequence is 15 residues long. The germline gives CDR1 KGHSH, CDR2 LQKENI. CDR3 in DNA: TGTGCCAGCTCACCCCAGAGGCGGGCGCACACTGAAGCTTTCTTT. This encodes CASSPQRRAHTEAFF.

The chain uses TRBV5-1 and TRBJ2-1; 8 bases align to TRBD2. This CDR3 region has 15 residues. V dropped 0 bases and J dropped 7; count of bases not matched to a gene: 6. The germline V gene has CDR1 SGHRS and CDR2 YFSETQ. The CDR3 DNA sequence: TGCGCCAGCAGCTTGGAAGTCGGGGGGGCAAATGAGCAGTTCTTC. Its translation: CASSLEVGGANEQFF.

The V and J genes are TRBV7-3 and TRBJ2-7, with TRBD1 matching over 11 bases. Trimming took 4 bases from V and 5 from J; bases not matched to a gene: 4. CDR3 length equals 14 residues. Germline CDR1 reads SGHTA; CDR2 reads FQGTGA. This CDR3 is CASSSGTGGHEQYF. CDR3 nucleotide sequence: TGTGCCAGCAGCTCCGGGACAGGGGGACACGAGCAGTACTTC.

The chain uses TRBV4-3 and TRBJ1-6; D unresolved. V was shortened by 0 bases and J by 1 base, with 13 bases between the two germline ends. The CDR3 length is 18 residues. Germline V gene sequence: CDR1 LGHNA, CDR2 YSLEER. This CDR3 is CASSQDPPGRSYNSPLHF. The DNA for the CDR3 is TGCGCCAGCAGCCAAGATCCCCCGGGTAGATCCTATAATTCACCCCTCCACTTT.

The chain combines TRBV5-1 with TRBJ1-1; no clear D. In germline, CDR1 is SGHRS, CDR2 YFSETQ. This CDR3 has 14 amino acids. Trimming removed 4 bases at V and 0 bases at J, with 10 bases between. The CDR3 is CASSVGLLNTEAFF. The CDR3 DNA follows: TGCGCCAGCAGCGTCGGACTGCTGAACACTGAAGCTTTCTTT.

The CDR3 DNA is TGCGCCAGCACCCTACCGGGACTTCGCACAGATACGCAGTATTTT. The encoded protein is CASTLPGLRTDTQYF. The chain joins TRBV5-1 to TRBJ2-3, with a weak D call TRBD2 (6 bases). CDR1 is SGHRS, CDR2 YFSETQ, per germline. The CDR3 spans 15 residues. V lost 6 bases, J lost 1 base, and 15 bases lay in between.

V usage is TRBV15 and J usage is TRBJ1-5; D is possibly TRBD1 (5 bases). Trimming removed 5 bases from V and 1 base from J, with 18 bases in between. Germline loops: CDR1 LNHNV, CDR2 YYDKDF (reference sequence). The CDR3 is 17 residues long. The CDR3 DNA sequence: TGTGCCACCAGCCCCCGGGGCAGGGCGGGAAGCAATCAGCCCCAGCATTTT. Protein product: CATSPRGRAGSNQPQHF. Together with reference TRBV15 and TRBJ1-5, the CDR3 gives the full variable domain: DAMVIQNPRYQVTQFGKPVTLSCSQTLNHNVMYWYQQKSSQAPKLLFHYYDKDFNNEADTPDNFQSRRPNTSFCFLDIRSPGLGDTAMYLCATSPRGRAGSNQPQHFGDGTRLSIL.

This sequence joins TRBV29-1 and TRBJ2-1; D not certain. The V gene lost 0 bases and the J gene lost 2 bases, with 17 bases spanning the gap. From germline, CDR1 is SQVTM and CDR2 ANQGSEA. The CDR3 has 17 amino acids. CDR3 amino acids: CSVEDPTTLGAYNEQFF. The CDR3 DNA reads as TGCAGCGTTGAAGATCCAACTACCTTAGGAGCCTACAATGAGCAGTTCTTC.

The J gene is TRBJ2-5, the V gene TRBV6-6, with D possibly TRBD2 on 5 matching bases. The CDR3 runs 15 residues. V dropped 6 bases and J dropped 6 bases, with 20 bases sitting between them. Germline CDR1 MNHNY, CDR2 SVGAGI (reference sequence). CDR3: CASRLGPALGKTQYF. In DNA form, the CDR3 reads TGTGCCAGCAGACTAGGGCCAGCTCTAGGGAAGACCCAGTACTTC.

V usage is TRBV5-1 and J usage is TRBJ2-1; 8 positions agree with TRBD2. The CDR3 contains 16 residues. The ends lost 4 bases at V and 4 bases at J; junction bases unmatched: 10. Per the germline V gene, CDR1 is SGHRS and CDR2 is YFSETQ. The CDR3 bases are TGCGCCAGCAGCCCTGGTGCGGGGGGATCATACAATGAGCAGTTCTTC. Encoded protein: CASSPGAGGSYNEQFF.

V is TRBV11-2 and J is TRBJ1-6; D might be TRBD1 (5 bases). Germline V lookup: CDR1 SGHAT, CDR2 FQNNGV. Trimming took off 4 bases at V and 10 bases at J, with 17 bases between the two ends. CDR3 length equals 15 residues. In DNA, the CDR3 is TGTGCCAGCAGCTCCCCGTCAGGGTCCGGCTCACCCCTCCACTTT. Amino acid sequence: CASSSPSGSGSPLHF. The full variable domain, completed using reference TRBV11-2 and TRBJ1-6, is EAGVAQSPRYKIIEKRQSVAFWCNPISGHATLYWYQQILGQGPKLLIQFQNNGVVDDSQLPKDRFSAERLKGVDSTLKIQPAKLEDSAVYLCASSSPSGSGSPLHFGNGTRLTVT.

CDR3 nucleotide sequence: TGTGCCAGCAGCACCAGGGTGGTTACTGAAGCTTTCTTT. Its translation is CASSTRVVTEAFF. The chain employs TRBV11-3 and TRBJ1-1, with TRBD1 as a possible D gene (5 bases). CDR1 SGHNT and CDR2 YENEEA come from the germline V gene. V gave up 5 bases and J gave up 5 bases, with 12 bases separating them. CDR3 size: 13 residues.

The chain links TRBV2 to TRBJ2-7; 9 bases fit TRBD1. Looked up from germline, CDR1 is SNHLY and CDR2 is FYNNEI. The CDR3 extends over 15 amino acids. Trimming at V came to 7 bases and at J to 2 bases, leaving 9 bases not matched to a gene. The CDR3 DNA sequence: TGTGCCAGCAAGGGGACGGGACAGGGCGCCTACGAGCAGTACTTC. The encoded protein is CASKGTGQGAYEQYF.

This clone has just a few counts. The chain combines TRBV30 with TRBJ1-6, with TRBD1 as a possible D gene (6 bases). V lost 4 bases and J lost 6, with 25 bases in between. The CDR3 has 18 amino acids. Germline assignment: CDR1 GTSNPN and CDR2 SVGIG (reference sequence). CDR3 sequence: CAWNLLPVQGTSNSPLHF. In nucleotides, the CDR3 is TGTGCCTGGAACCTATTACCCGTACAGGGAACGAGTAATTCACCCCTCCACTTT.

A few counts support this clone. This chain links TRBV29-1 with TRBJ2-5; 10 nucleotides align to TRBD1. This CDR3 comprises 13 residues. The germline CDR1 and CDR2 sequences are SQVTM and ANQGSEA. The junction had 6 bases not matched to a gene; V was cut back by 6 bases and J by 5 bases. CDR3 coding DNA: TGCAGCGTAGAGGGGACAGGGGACGAGACCCAGTACTTC. It is translated as CSVEGTGDETQYF.

The chain carries TRBV19 and TRBJ2-3; D gene unclear. The CDR3 loop spans 15 amino acids. The V end lost 4 bases, the J end lost 2 bases, and 13 bases lay between the germline ends. CDR1 is LNHDA, CDR2 SQIVND, per germline (reference sequence). In DNA, the CDR3 is TGTGCCAGTAGTACATCACTACCCCACACAGATACGCAGTATTTT. This translates into CASSTSLPHTDTQYF.